The clone carrying this TCR beta chain was found a few times. Sequencing used immunoSEQ multiplex PCR; TCRdb keeps in-frame clones, though not all of them. The sample lists some 150,000 clones; over 85% were seen once. The sample belongs to a study of T cell responses to AZD1222 COVID-19 vaccine. The receptor was derived from an adult who received the AZD1222 COVID-19 vaccine. Sequencing used peripheral blood, obtained 28 days after the second AZD1222 dose.

The CDR3 DNA follows: TGTGCCAGCAGCTTACACGGACAGGGGGCAAATGAGCAGTTCTTC. Residues: CASSLHGQGANEQFF. The V and J genes are TRBV7-3 and TRBJ2-1, with 11 bases identical to TRBD1. The CDR3 length is 15 residues. The J segment lost 7 bases and the V segment lost 2 bases, leaving 4 bases of the junction unmatched. Germline V gives CDR1 SGHTA, CDR2 FQGTGA. Supplemented by reference TRBV7-3 and TRBJ2-1, the full variable domain reads GAGVSQTPSNKVTEKGKYVELRCDPISGHTALYWYRQSLGQGPEFLIYFQGTGAADDSGLPNDRFFAVRPEGSVSTLKIQRTERGDSAVYLCASSLHGQGANEQFFGPGTRLTVL.